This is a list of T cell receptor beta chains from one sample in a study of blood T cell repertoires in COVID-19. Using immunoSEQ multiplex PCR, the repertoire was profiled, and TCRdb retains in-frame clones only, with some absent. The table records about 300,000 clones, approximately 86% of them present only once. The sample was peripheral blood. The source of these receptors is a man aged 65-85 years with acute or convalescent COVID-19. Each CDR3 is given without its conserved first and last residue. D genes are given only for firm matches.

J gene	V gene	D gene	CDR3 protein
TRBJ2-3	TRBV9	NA	ASSVGLLDTQY
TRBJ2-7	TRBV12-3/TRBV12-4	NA	ASSLGTAQEQY
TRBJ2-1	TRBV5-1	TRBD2	ASSARLAGGNEQF
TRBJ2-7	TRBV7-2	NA	ASSFLYEQY
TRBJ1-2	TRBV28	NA	ASSFGAPAANYGYT
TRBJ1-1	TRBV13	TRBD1	ASRSTIRGTEAF
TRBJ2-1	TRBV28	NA	ASRLRQENNEQF
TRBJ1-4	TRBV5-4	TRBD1	ASSLFKVGRGSNEKLF
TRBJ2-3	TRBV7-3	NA	ASSLNTGSTDTQY
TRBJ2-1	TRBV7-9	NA	ASSPKREFGPNEQF
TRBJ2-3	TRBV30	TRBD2	AWSLSAGESDTQY
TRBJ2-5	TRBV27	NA	ASSPRVGETQY
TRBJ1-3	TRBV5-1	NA	ASSDPQGGNTIY
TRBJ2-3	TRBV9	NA	ASARVAFNSDTQY
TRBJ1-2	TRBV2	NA	ASSEGEIYGYT
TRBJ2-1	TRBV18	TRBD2	ASSALGLAGVEQF
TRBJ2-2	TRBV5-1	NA	ASSFPQGNTGELF
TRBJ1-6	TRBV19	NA	ASSAGRISYNSPLH
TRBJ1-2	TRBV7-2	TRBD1	ASSTYSGTGDGGYT
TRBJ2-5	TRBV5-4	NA	ASSLAREETQY
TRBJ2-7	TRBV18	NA	ASSPQGEGKGQY
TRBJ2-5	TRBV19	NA	ASSAAETQY
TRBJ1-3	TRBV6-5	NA	ASSYAGTGNTIY
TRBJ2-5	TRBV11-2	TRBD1	ASSLGAQTGGEETQY
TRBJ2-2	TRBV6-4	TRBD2	ASSESGTSGGVNTGELF
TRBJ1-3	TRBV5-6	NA	ASTIGGADSGNTIY
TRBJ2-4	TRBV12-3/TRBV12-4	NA	ASSLFGIQY
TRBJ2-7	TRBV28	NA	ASANSYSGFEQY
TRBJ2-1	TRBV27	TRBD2	ASRLAGVGEQF
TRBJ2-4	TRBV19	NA	ASSLSGGSIQY
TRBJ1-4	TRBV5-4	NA	ASRDGGTSNEKLF
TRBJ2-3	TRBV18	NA	ASSPPAGIADTQY
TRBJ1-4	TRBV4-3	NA	ASSQHAGAFEKLF
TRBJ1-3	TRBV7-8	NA	ASSPIGRGRITSGNTIY
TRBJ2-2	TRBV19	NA	ASRTEGNRRNTGELF
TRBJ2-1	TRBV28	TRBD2	ASRVAGDYNEQF
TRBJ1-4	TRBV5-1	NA	ASSLEGQGANEKLF
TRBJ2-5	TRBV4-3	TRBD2	ASSQATGLAGAETQY
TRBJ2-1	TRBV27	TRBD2	ASRAGLAAYNEQF
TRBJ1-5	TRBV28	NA	ASRKLPGRLPGVGNQPQH
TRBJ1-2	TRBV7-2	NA	ASSLDIYGYT